The 18 T cell receptor beta chains given below trace back to one sample, sequenced in a study of OX40 agonist ivuxolimab in advanced cancers. Only in-frame clones appear in the TCRdb table, and some are missing; sequencing was by immunoSEQ multiplex PCR. There are approximately 13,000 clones in the sample; 67% occur only once, and about 27% lies in the top ten. Material: CD4+ or CD8+ T cells sorted from blood, obtained in a trial of the OX40 agonist ivuxolimab. Every receptor here comes from an adult with an advanced solid tumor such as melanoma, head and neck, liver or kidney cancer.

CDR3 amino acids: CASSVRDTASYEQYF. As DNA, the CDR3 is TGTGCCAGCAGCGTCCGGGACACGGCCTCCTACGAGCAGTACTTC. This chain links TRBV7-2 with TRBJ2-7; D may be TRBD1 (6 bases). This CDR3 has 15 residues. CDR1 SGHTA and CDR2 FQGNSA come from the germline V gene. V dropped 5 bases and J dropped 0 bases, with 14 bases sitting between them.

Many counts were recorded for this clone. The chain has TRBV2 and TRBJ2-7, with a weak D call TRBD1 (7 bases). Germline V gene sequence: CDR1 SNHLY, CDR2 FYNNEI. Trimming took off 3 bases at V and 0 bases at J, with 24 bases between the two ends. The CDR3 extends over 19 amino acids. The CDR3 sequence is CASSEQAGGYGVYSYEQYF. The CDR3 DNA follows: TGTGCCAGCAGTGAGCAGGCAGGGGGGTACGGCGTGTACTCCTACGAGCAGTACTTC.

The chain recombines TRBV6-6 with TRBJ1-4; D not resolved. The V end was cut by 2 bases, the J end by 6 bases, with 4 bases between. Germline CDR1 reads MNHNY; CDR2 reads SVGAGI (reference sequence). The CDR3 runs to 12 residues. Written as DNA, the CDR3 is TGTGCCAGCAGTTACCTCGATGAAAAACTGTTTTTT. Its translation is CASSYLDEKLFF.

In its sample, this clone ranks as medium-sized. This rearrangement joins TRBV7-9 to TRBJ2-2; 7 positions match TRBD2. The ends lost 9 bases at V and 4 bases at J; junction bases unmatched: 5. The CDR3 runs to 13 residues. Germline lookup yields CDR1 SEHNR and CDR2 FQNEAQ (reference sequence). The CDR3 sequence: CARGGARTGELFF. The CDR3 nucleotides read TGTGCCAGGGGAGGGGCGCGCACCGGGGAGCTGTTTTTT.

The chain joins TRBV28 to TRBJ2-1, with D perhaps TRBD1 (5 bases). V was trimmed by 8 bases and J by 6 bases, leaving 11 bases between them. CDR3 length equals 12 residues. CDR1 MDHEN and CDR2 SYDVKM come from the germline V gene. The CDR3 bases are TGTGCCAGCGGCAGTGGGGCCAATGAGCAGTTCTTC. It encodes CASGSGANEQFF.

This clone was counted between two and nine times. The V gene is TRBV11-3, the J gene TRBJ1-3; 7 bases match TRBD1. The CDR3 has 17 residues. Germline values: CDR1 SGHNT, CDR2 YENEEA. Trimming removed 1 base from V and 0 bases from J; junction bases left unmatched: 6. CDR3 DNA sequence: TGTGCCAGCAGCTTAGTTGGGACAGCCAGCTCTGGAAACACCATATATTTT. Translated, it gives CASSLVGTASSGNTIYF.

This sequence joins TRBV4-3 and TRBJ2-7, with D possibly matching TRBD2 (6 bases). Trimming cost V 0 bases and J 4 bases, with 13 bases left between them. Looked up from germline, CDR1 is LGHNA and CDR2 is YSLEER. The CDR3 covers 15 residues. CDR3 nucleotides: TGCGCCAGCAGCCAAGAAGCCTCGGCGGGATACGAGCAGTACTTC. Amino acids: CASSQEASAGYEQYF.

The rearrangement joins TRBV4-1 to TRBJ2-7; D unclear. There are 17 residues in the CDR3. Trimming left V 1 base short and J 1 base short, with 17 bases between. Germline V gene data show CDR1 as MGHRA and CDR2 as YSYEKL. CDR3 in DNA: TGCGCCAGCAGCCAAGTCCCTCATTCGGACGGGTCCTACGAGCAGTACTTC. Translation: CASSQVPHSDGSYEQYF.

V gene TRBV28 combines with J gene TRBJ2-3; 9 nucleotides align to TRBD2. This CDR3 spans 14 amino acids. The V and J ends lost 2 bases and 4 bases, in that order; junction bases with no gene match: 1. Germline-derived CDR1 and CDR2 are MDHEN and SYDVKM. CDR3 coding DNA: TGTGCCAGCAGTTTACTAGCGGGATCAGATACGCAGTATTTT. Translation gives CASSLLAGSDTQYF.

This clone turned up a few times. The chain uses TRBV7-8 and TRBJ2-3, with D unclear. V was clipped by 5 bases and J by 2 bases, with 11 bases between them. CDR1 SGHVS and CDR2 FQNEAQ come from the germline V gene. CDR3 length equals 14 residues. The DNA of the CDR3 is TGTGCCAGCAGCATCGGCTCTCCCACAGATACGCAGTATTTT. Protein: CASSIGSPTDTQYF.

The V call is TRBV9, the J call TRBJ2-7; 9 bases fit TRBD2. The CDR3 has 15 residues. In germline, CDR1 is SGDLS, CDR2 YYNGEE. V lost 0 bases, J lost 4 bases, and 5 bases stayed unmatched. In DNA, the CDR3 is TGTGCCAGCAGCGTAGCTCCTAGCGGGGTTTACGAGCAGTACTTC. It codes for CASSVAPSGVYEQYF.

V gene TRBV7-9 combines with J gene TRBJ2-7; 11 positions match TRBD1. The CDR3 totals 13 residues. With V trimmed by 8 bases and J by 3 bases, 3 bases remained unmatched. Germline V gene sequence: CDR1 SEHNR, CDR2 FQNEAQ (reference sequence). The CDR3 region is CASRGTGGYEQYF. DNA for the CDR3: TGTGCCAGCCGCGGGACAGGGGGCTACGAGCAGTACTTC.

V is TRBV9 and J is TRBJ2-5; D unresolved. The CDR3 is made up of 14 amino acids. The germline V gene encodes CDR1 SGDLS and CDR2 YYNGEE. V shed 1 base and J shed 0 bases, with 7 bases lying between them. The CDR3 DNA follows: TGTGCCAGCAGCGTATGGGCAGACCAAGAGACCCAGTACTTC. Encoded protein: CASSVWADQETQYF. Filled out from reference TRBV9 and TRBJ2-5, the complete variable domain reads DSGVTQTPKHLITATGQRVTLRCSPRSGDLSVYWYQQSLDQGLQFLIQYYNGEERAKGNILERFSAQQFPDLHSELNLSSLELGDSALYFCASSVWADQETQYFGPGTRLLVL.

The rearrangement joins TRBV7-6 to TRBJ2-1; D is uncertain. This CDR3 contains 12 residues. Trimming removed 1 base at V and 6 bases at J, with 4 bases between. Germline V gene sequence: CDR1 SGHVS, CDR2 FNYEAQ. The CDR3, as DNA: TGTGCCAGCAGCTTAGGTTCCAATGAGCAGTTCTTC. The encoded protein is CASSLGSNEQFF.

This clone was detected a few times. The chain links TRBV28 to TRBJ1-1; no reliable D call. The CDR3 totals 12 residues. V was trimmed by 4 bases and J by 7 bases, leaving 10 bases between them. Germline lookup yields CDR1 MDHEN and CDR2 SYDVKM. The CDR3 here is CASSSDGSEAFF. The CDR3 region has the DNA TGTGCCAGCAGTTCTGACGGGAGTGAAGCTTTCTTT.

This chain uses TRBV7-8 with TRBJ2-7; D gene uncertain. Germline values: CDR1 SGHVS, CDR2 FQNEAQ. CDR3 length: 13 residues. V was clipped by 1 base and J by 3 bases, with 7 bases between them. In DNA form, the CDR3 reads TGTGCCAGCAGCTTAGATGTGGGCTACGAGCAGTACTTC. Translating it yields CASSLDVGYEQYF.

This clone showed up just a few times. The chain couples TRBV27 to TRBJ2-7; D gene ambiguous. V lost 2 bases and J lost 0, with 8 bases in between. Germline CDR1 and CDR2: MNHEY and SMNVEV (reference sequence). CDR3 length: 14 residues. The CDR3 loop is CASSLGLISYEQYF. CDR3 DNA sequence: TGTGCCAGCAGTTTAGGGCTGATCTCCTACGAGCAGTACTTC.

This clone was seen a single time. The genes are TRBV5-6 and TRBJ1-1, with D uncertain. V lost 2 bases, J lost 7 bases, and 9 bases lay in between. This CDR3 contains 12 residues. Germline V gives CDR1 SGHDT, CDR2 YYEEEE. As DNA, the CDR3 is TGTGCCAGCAGCTTACAGTCCCTTGAAGCTTTCTTT. Its translation: CASSLQSLEAFF.